A selection of T cell receptor beta chains follows, all from one sample in a study of early T cells in non-severe SARS-CoV-2 infection. MiXCR, run by TCRdb on the 5' RACE reads, gives a single entry per CDR3 protein. The sample holds 40,000 to 45,000 distinct CDR3 sequences, 5.5% to 7.5% seen once. The specimen was whole blood, collected at baseline. These receptors were taken from an adult who was a healthcare worker with PCR-confirmed SARS-CoV-2 infection or an uninfected control (not recorded which). Both conserved end residues are part of each CDR3. A D gene is named only where the DNA matches it firmly. Size is stated for part of the rows, as once, few or many counts, or as a class when the clone is expanded.

abundance,len,j_gene,d_gene,v_gene,CDR3aa,CDR3nt
-,13,TRBJ1-2,-,TRBV6-6,CANSNDGSYGYTF,TGTGCCAACTCGAATGACGGCAGCTATGGCTACACCTTC
-,11,TRBJ1-2,-,TRBV28,CASRFWGGYTF,TGTGCCAGCCGTTTCTGGGGTGGCTACACCTTC
many,15,TRBJ2-3,TRBD1,TRBV9,CASSGTGTETDTQYF,TGTGCCAGCAGCGGTACCGGGACAGAGACAGATACGCAGTATTTT
many,12,TRBJ2-7,-,TRBV6-5,CASRPNPYEQYF,TGTGCCAGCAGACCCAACCCTTACGAGCAGTACTTC
few,12,TRBJ1-1,-,TRBV5-4,CASSSGVAEAFF,TGTGCCAGCAGCTCCGGTGTCGCTGAAGCTTTCTTT
-,14,TRBJ2-3,-,TRBV5-5,CASSSSYGTDTQYF,TGTGCCAGCAGCTCCAGTTATGGGACGGATACGCAGTATTTT
-,14,TRBJ2-7,TRBD1,TRBV20-1,CSARDRRGLYEQYF,TGCAGTGCTAGAGATCGCAGGGGGCTTTACGAGCAGTACTTC
-,15,TRBJ2-1,TRBD2,TRBV12-3/TRBV12-4,CASSGQAGTSFGRFF,TGTGCCAGCAGTGGGCAAGCCGGGACTAGCTTTGGTCGGTTCTTC
-,17,TRBJ1-2,TRBD1,TRBV4-3,CASSQEFGTGVNYGYTF,TGCGCCAGCAGCCAAGAATTTGGGACAGGGGTAAACTATGGCTACACCTTC
many,15,TRBJ1-1,TRBD1,TRBV6-2/TRBV6-3,CASRPFDREGTEAFF,TGTGCCAGCAGACCCTTCGACAGGGAGGGGACTGAAGCTTTCTTT
many,15,TRBJ2-5,-,TRBV11-2,CASSFPSFGAETQYF,TGTGCCAGCAGCTTCCCTTCCTTCGGCGCGGAGACCCAGTACTTC
-,15,TRBJ1-1,-,TRBV3-1,CASSQDPPGRTEAFF,TGTGCCAGCAGCCAAGACCCCCCCGGAAGGACTGAAGCTTTCTTT
-,13,TRBJ1-3,-,TRBV5-1,CASSLSGLNTIYF,TGCGCCAGCAGCTTGTCCGGATTAAACACCATATATTTT
many,15,TRBJ1-5,-,TRBV18,CASSPGSGSNQPQHF,TGTGCCAGCTCACCAGGGTCAGGGAGCAATCAGCCCCAGCATTTT
many,14,TRBJ1-4,-,TRBV7-9,CASKRTPTNEKLFF,TGTGCCAGCAAGAGGACTCCAACTAATGAAAAACTGTTTTTT
many,14,TRBJ1-1,-,TRBV14,CASSQGVRRAAAFF,TGTGCCAGCAGCCAAGGGGTCCGTAGGGCCGCGGCTTTCTTT
-,16,TRBJ2-3,TRBD1,TRBV2,CASSRTGAQPTDTQYF,TGTGCCAGCAGTCGAACAGGGGCCCAACCCACAGATACGCAGTATTTT
many,14,TRBJ2-1,TRBD1,TRBV29-1,CSVVLAGGIDEQFF,TGCAGCGTTGTCTTGGCAGGGGGTATCGATGAGCAGTTCTTC
many,17,TRBJ2-3,TRBD2,TRBV4-3,CASSQEGGVAGVNTQYF,TGCGCCAGCAGCCAGGAGGGAGGGGTAGCGGGAGTAAATACGCAGTATTTT
-,14,TRBJ1-1,TRBD1,TRBV7-9,CASSTDRVETEAFF,TGTGCCAGCAGCACCGACAGGGTCGAGACTGAAGCTTTCTTT
few,14,TRBJ2-3,TRBD1,TRBV18,CASSSDRGGNTQYF,TGTGCCAGCTCATCCGACAGGGGAGGAAATACGCAGTATTTT
-,13,TRBJ2-3,-,TRBV5-1,CASSNHPGDTQYF,TGCGCCAGCAGCAATCATCCGGGAGATACGCAGTATTTT
many,13,TRBJ2-7,TRBD1,TRBV7-6,CASSLHRGNEQYF,TGTGCCAGCAGCTTACACAGGGGGAACGAGCAGTACTTC
few,14,TRBJ1-1,-,TRBV29-1,CSVGTGAWNTEAFF,TGCAGCGTTGGTACGGGGGCCTGGAACACTGAAGCTTTCTTT
many,18,TRBJ1-2,TRBD1,TRBV9,CASSRKGALHQGNYGYTF,TGTGCCAGCAGTCGAAAGGGGGCGCTTCACCAGGGGAACTATGGCTACACCTTC